This is a list of T cell receptor beta chains from one sample in a study of control samples from healthy donors and cancer patients. TCRdb's copy holds only in-frame clones and misses some; the assay was immunoSEQ multiplex PCR. The table lists tens of thousands of clones, approximately 93% of them singletons. Source material: blood. Receptors originate from a woman aged 25 to 39 in good health. CDR3s include the opening cysteine and the closing phenylalanine or tryptophan. D genes are given only for firm matches. Clone sizes are given selectively: once, few, many, or a class where the clone is expanded.

d_call	v_call	clone_size	j_call	cdr3_nt	cdr3_aa
.	TRBV6-1	.	TRBJ1-5	TGTGCCAGCAGTGCCTCGACACCTTATAGCAATCAGCCCCAGCATTTT	CASSASTPYSNQPQHF
.	TRBV28	.	TRBJ2-1	TGTGCCAGCAGGGGATTCCAAAGCTCCTACAATGAGCAGTTCTTC	CASRGFQSSYNEQFF
.	TRBV9	.	TRBJ1-2	TGTGCCAGCAGCGCTGCGGTTGGGGGGGTAAAGGGCTACACCTTC	CASSAAVGGVKGYTF
.	TRBV5-1	once	TRBJ1-2	TGCGCCAGCAGCTTGGGGTTCCCCACAGGGAACTATGGCTACACCTTC	CASSLGFPTGNYGYTF
.	TRBV3-1/TRBV3-2	.	TRBJ1-1	TGTGCCAGCAGCCAAGAATCTGGACACCTAATGAACACTGAAGCTTTCTTT	CASSQESGHLMNTEAFF
TRBD1	TRBV3-1/TRBV3-2	once	TRBJ1-1	TGTGCCAGCAGCCTTTTAATGACAGGGGTGAACACTGAAGCTTTCTTT	CASSLLMTGVNTEAFF
TRBD1	TRBV4-1	.	TRBJ1-1	TGCGCCAGCAGGCACACCGGGACAGGGGGTGGCACTGAAGCTTTCTTT	CASRHTGTGGGTEAFF
TRBD1	TRBV27	.	TRBJ1-5	TGTGCCAGCAGCGACAGGGGGCGAGGGGGCAATCAGCCCCAGCATTTT	CASSDRGRGGNQPQHF
.	TRBV6-5	.	TRBJ1-1	TGTGCCAGCAGCCAGTCAGATTACACTGAAGCTTTCTTT	CASSQSDYTEAFF
.	TRBV30	once	TRBJ1-5	TGTGCCTGGAGTGACAGGGAGGGTCAGCCCCAGCATTTT	CAWSDREGQPQHF
TRBD2	TRBV2	.	TRBJ2-3	TGTGCCAGCAGGACCCCGGGGGGTAGCGGGGGGGCGCAGTATTTT	CASRTPGGSGGAQYF
.	TRBV29-1	.	TRBJ1-2	TGCAGCGTTGAAGGCTTGGGCCAGGCCGATGGCTACACCTTC	CSVEGLGQADGYTF
.	TRBV19	.	TRBJ1-5	TGTGCCAGTAGTGGCTCAGGAGGTAAGGTGACCCAGCATTTT	CASSGSGGKVTQHF
.	TRBV19	.	TRBJ2-1	TGTGCCAGTAGTATTATGGGCAGCTCCTACAATGAGCAGTTCTTC	CASSIMGSSYNEQFF
.	TRBV13	.	TRBJ2-2	TGTGCCAGCAGCTTAGGACAGGCCTTGAACACCGGGGAGCTGTTTTTT	CASSLGQALNTGELFF
.	TRBV5-1	.	TRBJ2-2	TGCGCCAGCAGCTTGGCCACAAGAGGTTCTGGGGAGCTGTTTTTT	CASSLATRGSGELFF
TRBD1	TRBV19	.	TRBJ2-7	TGTGCCAGTAGTAAGGGACAGGGCTCCTACGAGCAGTACTTC	CASSKGQGSYEQYF
TRBD2	TRBV25-1	.	TRBJ2-2	TGTGCCAGCTCGGGACTAGCGGGGGGATGGAACACCGGGGAGCTGTTTTTT	CASSGLAGGWNTGELFF
.	TRBV7-2	once	TRBJ2-4	TGTGCCAGCAGCTCCCCTCAGGGAGTTGGGATTCAGTACTTC	CASSSPQGVGIQYF
.	TRBV7-8	.	TRBJ2-2	TGTGCCAGCAGCATCTCCACGAACACCGGGGAGCTGTTTTTT	CASSISTNTGELFF
TRBD2	TRBV29-1	.	TRBJ2-1	TGCAGCGTTTGGCGGGGGGAGGCCAATGAGCAGTTCTTC	CSVWRGEANEQFF
TRBD1	TRBV10-1	.	TRBJ2-3	TGCGCCAGCAGTGAGAACAGGGGGAAGGGCACAGATACGCAGTATTTT	CASSENRGKGTDTQYF
.	TRBV4-2	.	TRBJ1-1	TGTGCCAGCAGCCCTAACCAGCTCCGGGACGCTATGAACACTGAAGCTTTCTTT	CASSPNQLRDAMNTEAFF
.	TRBV10-3	.	TRBJ1-5	TGTGCCATCAGTGAGGGCGGCAATAGCAATCAGCCCCAGCATTTT	CAISEGGNSNQPQHF
.	TRBV10-3	.	TRBJ1-4	TGTGCCATCAGTGATAGCTCAGCAACTAATGAAAAACTGTTTTTT	CAISDSSATNEKLFF
.	TRBV7-2	.	TRBJ2-7	TGTGCCAGCAGTTTGGGATCAACGTGGGAGCAGTACTTC	CASSLGSTWEQYF
.	TRBV11-2	once	TRBJ2-1	TGTGCCAGCAGCTTTTACGACAATGAGCAGCTCTTC	CASSFYDNEQLF
.	TRBV13	.	TRBJ2-1	TGTGCCAGCAGCTTAGGGAGGGGATGGGGCAATGAGCAGTTCTTC	CASSLGRGWGNEQFF
.	TRBV6-6	.	TRBJ2-7	TGTGCCAGCAGGGACCCGTGGGAGCAGTACTTC	CASRDPWEQYF
TRBD1	TRBV28	.	TRBJ2-1	TGTGCCAGCAGTTTACAGGGGGCGTACAATGAGCAGTTCTTC	CASSLQGAYNEQFF
.	TRBV15	.	TRBJ1-5	TGTGCCACCAGCAGAGAGACCACAGGGAACGGTCAGCCCCAGCATTTT	CATSRETTGNGQPQHF
TRBD1	TRBV7-6	.	TRBJ1-6	TGTGCCAGCAGCTTAGAGGGACAGGGGGTATCACCCCTCCACTTT	CASSLEGQGVSPLHF
TRBD1	TRBV24-1	.	TRBJ2-2	TGTGCCACCAGTGATCAGGACAGGGGGGACACCGGGGAGCTGTTTTTT	CATSDQDRGDTGELFF
TRBD1	TRBV2	.	TRBJ1-5	TGTGCCAGCAGTGGACAGGGGGCGTTTCAGCCCCAGCATTTT	CASSGQGAFQPQHF
.	TRBV11-2	.	TRBJ2-6	TGTGCCAGCAGCTCCCGGGCCGCCGGCTCTGGGGCCAACGTCCTGACTTTC	CASSSRAAGSGANVLTF
TRBD2	TRBV7-9	.	TRBJ2-7	TGTGCCAGCAGCTTAACTAGCGGTTCCTACGAGCAGTACTTC	CASSLTSGSYEQYF
.	TRBV30	once	TRBJ2-1	TGTGCCTGGAGGCTTATAGCGGTCGGTGAGCAGTTCTTC	CAWRLIAVGEQFF
.	TRBV6-6	.	TRBJ1-2	TGTGCCAGCAGTTACTCGAACAGGGTAGGAGATGGCTACACCTTC	CASSYSNRVGDGYTF
.	TRBV29-1	.	TRBJ2-7	TGCAGCGTTGAGGGGCACAGCTCCTCGGGGGAGCAGTACTTC	CSVEGHSSSGEQYF
TRBD1	TRBV2	.	TRBJ2-7	TGTGCCAGCAGCGAAAGGATGGGGGCAGGGGGCTACGAGCAGTACTTC	CASSERMGAGGYEQYF
.	TRBV5-1	.	TRBJ1-1	TGCGCCAGCAGCTTGGCCGGGTCGGGCACTGAAGCTTTCTTT	CASSLAGSGTEAFF
.	TRBV2	.	TRBJ1-2	TGTGCCAGCAGTGAGCAGGGTGGCTATGGCTACACCTTC	CASSEQGGYGYTF